This TCR beta chain is drawn from a study of blood T cell repertoires in COVID-19. The overall study: COVID-19 samples from acute and convalescent phases originated in the United States, Italy and Spain.

Enrolled through a virtual design, the participants were between roughly 18 and 95 years of age and came from about two dozen US areas. Methods used by the authors: It was from reference gene primer amplification that nucleated cell counts were estimated. Libraries were prepared by immunoSEQ multiplex PCR; TCRdb keeps only in-frame clonotypes and omits some of them. The V and J calls and clone size are taken from that table; D and trimming were inferred from the DNA. This sample carries roughly 160,000 clones, approximately 80% of them seen once, and the ten largest clones take 11%. Sequencing was carried out using PBMCs or T cells enriched from blood (not recorded which). This sequence originates from a man aged 50 to 59 who had recovered from COVID-19.

The DNA for the CDR3 is TGCGCCAGTTGTCTGAGCTCTGGAAACACCATATATTTT. Protein product: CASCLSSGNTIYF. The chain carries TRBV5-1 and TRBJ1-3; D not certain. The germline V and J ends were trimmed by 8 bases and 0 bases, with 9 bases remaining between them. The CDR3 length is 13 residues. CDR1 and CDR2 (germline): SGHRS, YFSETQ. The full variable domain, completed using reference TRBV5-1 and TRBJ1-3, is KAGVTQTPRYLIKTRGQQVTLSCSPISGHRSVSWYQQTPGQGLQFLFEYFSETQRNKGNFPGRFSGRQFSNSRSEMNVSTLELGDSALYLCASCLSSGNTIYFGEGSWLTVV.